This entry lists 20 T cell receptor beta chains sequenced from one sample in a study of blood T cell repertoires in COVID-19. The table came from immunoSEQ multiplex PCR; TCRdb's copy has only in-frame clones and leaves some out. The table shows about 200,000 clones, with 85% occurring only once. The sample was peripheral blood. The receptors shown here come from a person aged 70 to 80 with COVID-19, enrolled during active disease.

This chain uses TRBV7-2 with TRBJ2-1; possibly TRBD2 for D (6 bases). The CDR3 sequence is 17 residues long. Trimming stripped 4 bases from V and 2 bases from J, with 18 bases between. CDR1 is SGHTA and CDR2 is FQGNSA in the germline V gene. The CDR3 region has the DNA TGTGCCAGCAGCTCCCGGACCGGGGCTAGCGCCTACAATGAGCAGTTCTTC. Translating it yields CASSSRTGASAYNEQFF.

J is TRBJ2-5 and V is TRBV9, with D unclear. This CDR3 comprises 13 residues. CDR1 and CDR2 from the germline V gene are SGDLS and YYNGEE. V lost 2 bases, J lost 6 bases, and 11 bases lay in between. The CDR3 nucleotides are TGTGCCAGCAGCGTCACGGGTACGAAGACCCAGTACTTC. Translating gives CASSVTGTKTQYF.

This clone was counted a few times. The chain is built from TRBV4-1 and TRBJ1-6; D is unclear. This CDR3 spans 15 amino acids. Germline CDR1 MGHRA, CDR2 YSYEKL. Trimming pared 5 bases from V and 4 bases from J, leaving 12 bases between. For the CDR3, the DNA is TGCGCCAGCAGCTTACAGCCGCCTTATAATTCACCCCTCCACTTT. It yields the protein CASSLQPPYNSPLHF.

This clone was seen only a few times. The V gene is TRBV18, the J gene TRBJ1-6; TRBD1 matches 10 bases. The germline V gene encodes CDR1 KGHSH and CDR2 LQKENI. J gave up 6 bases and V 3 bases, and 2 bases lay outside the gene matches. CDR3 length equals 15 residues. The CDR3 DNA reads TGTGCCAGCTCACCCGGGACAGGGGTTAATTCACCCCTCCACTTT. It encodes CASSPGTGVNSPLHF.

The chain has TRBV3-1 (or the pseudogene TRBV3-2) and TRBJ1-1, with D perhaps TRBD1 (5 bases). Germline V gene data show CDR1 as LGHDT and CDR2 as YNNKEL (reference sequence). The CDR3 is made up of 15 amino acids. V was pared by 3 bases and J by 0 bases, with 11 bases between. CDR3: CASSQTTVMNTEAFF. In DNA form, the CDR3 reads TGTGCCAGCAGCCAGACGACAGTAATGAACACTGAAGCTTTCTTT.

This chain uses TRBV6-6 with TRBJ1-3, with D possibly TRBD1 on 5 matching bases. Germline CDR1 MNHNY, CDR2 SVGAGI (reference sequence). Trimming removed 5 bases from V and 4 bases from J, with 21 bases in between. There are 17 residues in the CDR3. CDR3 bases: TGTGCCAGCAGTCGCCGTGGGGGGGGACTACTCGGAAACACCATATATTTT. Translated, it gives CASSRRGGGLLGNTIYF.

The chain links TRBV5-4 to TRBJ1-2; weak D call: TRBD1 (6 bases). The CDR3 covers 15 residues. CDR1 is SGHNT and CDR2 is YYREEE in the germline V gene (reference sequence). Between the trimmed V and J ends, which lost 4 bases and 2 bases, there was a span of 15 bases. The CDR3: CASSPGTYTNYGYTF. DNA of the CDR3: TGTGCCAGCAGCCCTGGGACATATACAAACTATGGCTACACCTTC.

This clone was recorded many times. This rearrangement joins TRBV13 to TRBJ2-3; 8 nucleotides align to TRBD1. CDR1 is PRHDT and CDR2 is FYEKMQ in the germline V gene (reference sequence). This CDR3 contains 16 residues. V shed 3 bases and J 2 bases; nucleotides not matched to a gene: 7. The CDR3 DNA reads TGTGCCAGCAGCTTGGAAGGACAGGGAGTCACAGATACGCAGTATTTT. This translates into CASSLEGQGVTDTQYF.

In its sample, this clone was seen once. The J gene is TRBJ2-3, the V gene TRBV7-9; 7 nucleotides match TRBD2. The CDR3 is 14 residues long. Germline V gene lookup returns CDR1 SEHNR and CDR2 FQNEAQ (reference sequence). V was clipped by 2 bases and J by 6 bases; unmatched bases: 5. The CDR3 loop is CASSLYGGKDTQYF. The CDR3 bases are TGTGCCAGCAGCTTATACGGGGGGAAGGATACGCAGTATTTT.

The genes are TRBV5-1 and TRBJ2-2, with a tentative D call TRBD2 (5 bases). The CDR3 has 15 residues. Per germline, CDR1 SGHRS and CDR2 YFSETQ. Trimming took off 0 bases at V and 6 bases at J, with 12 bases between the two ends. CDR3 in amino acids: CASSLGGGNAGELFF. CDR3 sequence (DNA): TGCGCCAGCAGCTTGGGTGGAGGAAACGCCGGGGAGCTGTTTTTT.

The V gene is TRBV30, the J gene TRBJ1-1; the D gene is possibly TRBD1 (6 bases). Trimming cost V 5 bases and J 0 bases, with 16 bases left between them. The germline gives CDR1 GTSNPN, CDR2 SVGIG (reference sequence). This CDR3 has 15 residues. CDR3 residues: CAWARDIYMNTEAFF. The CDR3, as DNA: TGTGCCTGGGCCCGGGACATATACATGAACACTGAAGCTTTCTTT.

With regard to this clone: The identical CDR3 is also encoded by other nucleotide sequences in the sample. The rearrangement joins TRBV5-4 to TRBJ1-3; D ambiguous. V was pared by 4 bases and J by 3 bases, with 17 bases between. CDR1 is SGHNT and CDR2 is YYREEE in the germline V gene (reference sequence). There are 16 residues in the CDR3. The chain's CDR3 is CASSPTQSRFGNTIYF. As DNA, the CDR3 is TGTGCCAGCAGCCCGACGCAGAGCAGGTTTGGAAACACCATATATTTT.

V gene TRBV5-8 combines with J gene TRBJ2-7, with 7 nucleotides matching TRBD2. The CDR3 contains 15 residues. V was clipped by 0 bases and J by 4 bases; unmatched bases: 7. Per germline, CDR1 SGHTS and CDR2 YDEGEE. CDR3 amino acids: CASSLAGGTRYEQYF. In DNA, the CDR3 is TGTGCCAGCAGCTTGGCGGGAGGAACACGATACGAGCAGTACTTC.

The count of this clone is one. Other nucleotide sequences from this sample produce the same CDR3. The CDR3 DNA reads as TGTGCCAGTAGTGAGACAGGCAATTCACCCCTCCACTTT. This translates into CASSETGNSPLHF. The chain uses TRBV19 and TRBJ1-6; D might be TRBD1 (6 bases). The germline V and J ends were trimmed by 5 bases and 7 bases, with 9 bases remaining between them. CDR3 length equals 13 residues. Germline CDR1 reads LNHDA; CDR2 reads SQIVND (reference sequence).

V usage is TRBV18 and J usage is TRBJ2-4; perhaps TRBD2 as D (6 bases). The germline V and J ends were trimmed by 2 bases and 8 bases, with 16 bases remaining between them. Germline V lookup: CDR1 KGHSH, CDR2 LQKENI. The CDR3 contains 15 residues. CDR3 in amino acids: CASSPEAGTRDIQYF. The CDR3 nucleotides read TGTGCCAGCTCACCAGAAGCAGGGACTCGGGACATTCAGTACTTC.

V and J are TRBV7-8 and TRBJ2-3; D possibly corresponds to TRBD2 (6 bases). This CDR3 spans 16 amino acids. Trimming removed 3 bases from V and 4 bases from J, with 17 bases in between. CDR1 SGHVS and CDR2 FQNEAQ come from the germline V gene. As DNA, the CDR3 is TGTGCCAGCAGCTTTCTAGCGCCTGAGGGCGCAGATACGCAGTATTTT. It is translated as CASSFLAPEGADTQYF.

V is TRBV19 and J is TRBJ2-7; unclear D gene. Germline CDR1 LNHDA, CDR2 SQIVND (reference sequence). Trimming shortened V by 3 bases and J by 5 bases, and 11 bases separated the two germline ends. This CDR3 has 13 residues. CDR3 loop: CASSIVFPDEQYF. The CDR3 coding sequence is TGTGCCAGTAGTATCGTTTTCCCCGACGAGCAGTACTTC.

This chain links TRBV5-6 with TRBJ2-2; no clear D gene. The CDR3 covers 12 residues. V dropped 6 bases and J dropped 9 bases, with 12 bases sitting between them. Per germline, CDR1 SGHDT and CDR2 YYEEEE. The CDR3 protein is CASNHGGRELFF. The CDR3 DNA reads TGTGCCAGCAACCACGGCGGTCGGGAGCTGTTTTTT.

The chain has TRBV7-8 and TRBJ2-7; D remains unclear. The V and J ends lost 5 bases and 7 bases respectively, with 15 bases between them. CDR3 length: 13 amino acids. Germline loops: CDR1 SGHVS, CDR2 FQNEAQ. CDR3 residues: CASSRDHAAEQYF. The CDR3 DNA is TGTGCCAGCAGCCGCGACCACGCAGCGGAGCAGTACTTC.

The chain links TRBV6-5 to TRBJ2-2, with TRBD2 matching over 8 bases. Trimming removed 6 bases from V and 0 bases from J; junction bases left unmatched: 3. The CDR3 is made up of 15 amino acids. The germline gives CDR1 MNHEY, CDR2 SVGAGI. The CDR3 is CASRSLAANTGELFF. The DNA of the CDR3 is TGTGCCAGCAGGTCACTAGCGGCGAACACCGGGGAGCTGTTTTTT.